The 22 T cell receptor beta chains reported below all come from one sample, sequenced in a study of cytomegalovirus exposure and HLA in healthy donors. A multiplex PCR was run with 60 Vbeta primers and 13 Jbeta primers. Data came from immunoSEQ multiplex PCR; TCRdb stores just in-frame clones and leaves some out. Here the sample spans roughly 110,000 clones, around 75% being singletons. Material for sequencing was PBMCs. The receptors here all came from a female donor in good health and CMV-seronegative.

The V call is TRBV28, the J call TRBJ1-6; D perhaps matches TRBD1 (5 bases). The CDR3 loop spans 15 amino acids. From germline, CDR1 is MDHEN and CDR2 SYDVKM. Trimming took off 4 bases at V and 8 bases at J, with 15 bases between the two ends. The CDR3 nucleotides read TGTGCCAGCAGTTCCCGGGCCGGGGGGGATTCACCCCTCCACTTT. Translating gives CASSSRAGGDSPLHF.

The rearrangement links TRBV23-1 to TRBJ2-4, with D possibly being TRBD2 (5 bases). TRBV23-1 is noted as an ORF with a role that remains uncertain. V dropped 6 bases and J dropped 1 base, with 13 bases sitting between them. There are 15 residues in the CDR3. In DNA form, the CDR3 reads TGCGCCAGCAGGCGAGGGCGTTTGGCCAAAAACATTCAGTACTTC. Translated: CASRRGRLAKNIQYF.

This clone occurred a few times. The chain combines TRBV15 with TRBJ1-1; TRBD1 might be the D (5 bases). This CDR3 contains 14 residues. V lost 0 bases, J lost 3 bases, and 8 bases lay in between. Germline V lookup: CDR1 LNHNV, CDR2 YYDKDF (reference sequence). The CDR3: CATSRDRGYTEAFF. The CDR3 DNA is TGTGCCACCAGCAGAGATAGGGGTTACACTGAAGCTTTCTTT.

CDR3 in amino acids: CASSYSGLANEQYF. The CDR3 nucleotides are TGTGCCAGCAGTTACTCGGGACTAGCGAACGAGCAGTACTTC. The V gene is TRBV6-5, the J gene TRBJ2-7; TRBD2 agrees at 10 bases. CDR3 length: 14 amino acids. After removal of 0 bases from V and 5 bases from J, the junction contained 1 base not matched to a gene. Germline V gene data show CDR1 as MNHEY and CDR2 as SVGAGI.

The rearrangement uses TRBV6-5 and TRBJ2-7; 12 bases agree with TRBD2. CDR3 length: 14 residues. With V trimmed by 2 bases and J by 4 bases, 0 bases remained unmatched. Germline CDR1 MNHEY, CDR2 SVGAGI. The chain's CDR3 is CASSYGTSGYEQYF. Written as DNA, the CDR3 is TGTGCCAGCAGTTACGGGACTAGCGGGTACGAGCAGTACTTC.

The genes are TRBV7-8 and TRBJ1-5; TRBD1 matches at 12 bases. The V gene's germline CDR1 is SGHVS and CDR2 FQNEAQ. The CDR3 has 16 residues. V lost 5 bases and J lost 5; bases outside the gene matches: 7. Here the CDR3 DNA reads TGTGCCAGCAGCCGAGCTGGGACAGGGGGCTATCAGCCCCAGCATTTT. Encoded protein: CASSRAGTGGYQPQHF.

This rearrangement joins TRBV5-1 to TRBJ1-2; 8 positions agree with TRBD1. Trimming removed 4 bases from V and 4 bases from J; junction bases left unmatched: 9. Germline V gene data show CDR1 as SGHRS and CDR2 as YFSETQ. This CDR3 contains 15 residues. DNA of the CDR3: TGCGCCAGCAGCGTGGGTGGGACAGGTTCCTATGGCTACACCTTC. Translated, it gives CASSVGGTGSYGYTF.

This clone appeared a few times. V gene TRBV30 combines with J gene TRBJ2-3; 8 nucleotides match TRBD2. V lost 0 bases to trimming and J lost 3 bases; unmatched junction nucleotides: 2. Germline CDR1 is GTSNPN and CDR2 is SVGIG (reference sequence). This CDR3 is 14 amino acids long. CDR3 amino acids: CAWSVKRETDTQYF. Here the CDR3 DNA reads TGTGCCTGGAGTGTCAAGCGGGAGACAGATACGCAGTATTTT.

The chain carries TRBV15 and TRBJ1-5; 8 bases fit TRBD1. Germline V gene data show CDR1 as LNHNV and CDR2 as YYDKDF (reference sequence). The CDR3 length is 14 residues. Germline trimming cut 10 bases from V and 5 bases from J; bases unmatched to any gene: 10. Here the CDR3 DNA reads TGTGCCAGTTCCGAAGGACAGGGAGATCAGCCCCAGCATTTT. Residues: CASSEGQGDQPQHF.

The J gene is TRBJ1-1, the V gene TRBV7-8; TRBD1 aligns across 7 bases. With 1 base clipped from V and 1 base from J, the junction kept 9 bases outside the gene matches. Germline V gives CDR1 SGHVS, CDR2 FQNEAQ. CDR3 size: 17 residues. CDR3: CASSLERVQGRNTEAFF. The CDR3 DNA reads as TGTGCCAGCAGCTTAGAAAGAGTACAGGGGAGGAACACTGAAGCTTTCTTT. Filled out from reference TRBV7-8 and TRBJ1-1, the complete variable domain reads GAGVSQSPRYKVAKRGQDVALRCDPISGHVSLFWYQQALGQGPEFLTYFQNEAQLDKSGLPSDRFFAERPEGSVSTLKIQRTQQEDSAVYLCASSLERVQGRNTEAFFGQGTRLTVV.

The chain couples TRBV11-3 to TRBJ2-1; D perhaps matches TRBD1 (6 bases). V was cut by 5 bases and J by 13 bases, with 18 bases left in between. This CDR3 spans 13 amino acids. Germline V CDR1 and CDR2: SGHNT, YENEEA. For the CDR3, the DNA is TGTGCCAGCAGCCCAACGGCTCGGGACACACAGTTCTTC. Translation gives CASSPTARDTQFF.

The CDR3 DNA sequence: TGCGCCAGCAGCTGGGCGGGAAGGGAGGATGAGCAGTTCTTC. Encoded protein: CASSWAGREDEQFF. This chain connects TRBV5-1 to TRBJ2-1; possible D gene TRBD2, 6 bases. Germline CDR1 and CDR2: SGHRS and YFSETQ. Between the trimmed V and J ends, which lost 3 bases and 8 bases, there was a span of 15 bases. This CDR3 region has 14 residues.

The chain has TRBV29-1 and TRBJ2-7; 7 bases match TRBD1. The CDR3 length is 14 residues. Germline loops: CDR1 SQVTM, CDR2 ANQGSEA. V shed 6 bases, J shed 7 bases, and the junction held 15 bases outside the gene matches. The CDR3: CSVDAETGREEQYF. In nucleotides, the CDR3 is TGCAGCGTCGATGCGGAGACAGGGAGAGAAGAGCAGTACTTC.

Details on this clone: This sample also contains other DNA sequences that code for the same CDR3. The CDR3 region is CASSDGGRSYEQYF. The DNA for the CDR3 is TGCGCCAGCAGTGATGGCGGGAGATCCTACGAGCAGTACTTC. This chain uses TRBV10-1 with TRBJ2-7; TRBD2 matches at 7 bases. The CDR3 spans 14 residues. Germline-derived CDR1 and CDR2 are WNHNN and SYGVQD (reference sequence). The J segment lost 1 base and the V segment lost 3 bases, leaving 3 bases of the junction unmatched.

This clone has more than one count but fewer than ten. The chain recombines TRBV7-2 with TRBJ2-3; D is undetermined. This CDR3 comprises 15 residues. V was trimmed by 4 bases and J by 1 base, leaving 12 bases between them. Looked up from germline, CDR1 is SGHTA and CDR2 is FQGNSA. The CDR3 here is CASSSDTHRTDTQYF. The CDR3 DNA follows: TGTGCCAGCAGCTCCGACACCCATCGCACAGATACGCAGTATTTT. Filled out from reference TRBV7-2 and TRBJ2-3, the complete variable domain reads GAGVSQSPSNKVTEKGKDVELRCDPISGHTALYWYRQSLGQGLEFLIYFQGNSAPDKSGLPSDRFSAERTGGSVSTLTIQRTQQEDSAVYLCASSSDTHRTDTQYFGPGTRLTVL.

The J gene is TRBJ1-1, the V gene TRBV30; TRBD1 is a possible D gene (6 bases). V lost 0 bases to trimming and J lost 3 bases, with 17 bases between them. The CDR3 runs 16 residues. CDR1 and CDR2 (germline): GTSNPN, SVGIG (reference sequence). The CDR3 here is CAWSVLRGGRYTEAFF. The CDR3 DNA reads TGTGCCTGGAGTGTACTTAGGGGGGGCCGGTACACTGAAGCTTTCTTT.

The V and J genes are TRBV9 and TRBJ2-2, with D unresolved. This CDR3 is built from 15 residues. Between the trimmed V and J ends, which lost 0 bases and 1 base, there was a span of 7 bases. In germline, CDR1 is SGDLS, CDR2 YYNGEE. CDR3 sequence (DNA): TGTGCCAGCAGCGTAGGAAATAGGAACACCGGGGAGCTGTTTTTT. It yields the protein CASSVGNRNTGELFF.

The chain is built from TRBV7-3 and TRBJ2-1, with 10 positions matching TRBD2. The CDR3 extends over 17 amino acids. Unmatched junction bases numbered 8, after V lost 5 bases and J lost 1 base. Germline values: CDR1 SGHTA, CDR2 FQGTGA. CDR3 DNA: TGTGCCAGCAGCCCGGAGGCTAGCGGGAGTTCCTACAATGAGCAGTTCTTC. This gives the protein CASSPEASGSSYNEQFF.

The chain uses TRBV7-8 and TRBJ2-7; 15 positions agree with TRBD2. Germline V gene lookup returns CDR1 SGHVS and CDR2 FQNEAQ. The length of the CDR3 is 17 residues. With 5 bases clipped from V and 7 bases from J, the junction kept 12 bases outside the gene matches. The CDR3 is CASSPRTSGRGEVEQYF. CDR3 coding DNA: TGTGCCAGCAGCCCCCGGACTAGCGGGAGGGGGGAGGTTGAGCAGTACTTC.

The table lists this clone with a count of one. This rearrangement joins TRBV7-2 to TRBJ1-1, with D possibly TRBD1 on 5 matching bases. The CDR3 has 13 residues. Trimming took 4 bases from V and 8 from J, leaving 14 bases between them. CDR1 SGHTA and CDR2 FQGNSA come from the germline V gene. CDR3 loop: CASSSQGDVEAFF. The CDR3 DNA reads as TGTGCCAGCAGCTCTCAGGGTGATGTCGAAGCTTTCTTT.

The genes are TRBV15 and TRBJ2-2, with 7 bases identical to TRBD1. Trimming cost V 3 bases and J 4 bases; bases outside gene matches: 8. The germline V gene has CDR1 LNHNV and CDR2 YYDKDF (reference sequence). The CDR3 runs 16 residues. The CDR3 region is CATSRDGTAITGELFF. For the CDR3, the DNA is TGTGCCACCAGCAGGGACGGGACAGCCATCACCGGGGAGCTGTTTTTT. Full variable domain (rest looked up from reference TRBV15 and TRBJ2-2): DAMVIQNPRYQVTQFGKPVTLSCSQTLNHNVMYWYQQKSSQAPKLLFHYYDKDFNNEADTPDNFQSRRPNTSFCFLDIRSPGLGDTAMYLCATSRDGTAITGELFFGEGSRLTVL.

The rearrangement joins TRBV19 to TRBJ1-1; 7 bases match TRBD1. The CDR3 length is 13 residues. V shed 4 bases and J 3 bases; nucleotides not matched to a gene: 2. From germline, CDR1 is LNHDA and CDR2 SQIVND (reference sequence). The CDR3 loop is CASSTDRDTEAFF. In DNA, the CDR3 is TGTGCCAGTAGTACCGACAGGGACACTGAAGCTTTCTTT.